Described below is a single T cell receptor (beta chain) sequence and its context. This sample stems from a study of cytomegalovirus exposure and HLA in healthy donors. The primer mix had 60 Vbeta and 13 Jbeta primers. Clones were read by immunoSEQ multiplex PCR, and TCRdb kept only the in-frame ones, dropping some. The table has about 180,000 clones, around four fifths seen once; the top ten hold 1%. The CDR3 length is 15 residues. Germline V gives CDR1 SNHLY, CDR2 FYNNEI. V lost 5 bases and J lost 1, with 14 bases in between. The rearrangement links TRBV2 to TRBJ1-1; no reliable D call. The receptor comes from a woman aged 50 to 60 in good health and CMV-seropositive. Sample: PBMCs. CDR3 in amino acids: CASSFRSLSNTEAFF. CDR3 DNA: TGTGCCAGCAGTTTTAGAAGCCTCTCGAACACTGAAGCTTTCTTT.